The rows below give T cell receptor beta chains drawn from one sample of a study of human T cells and chemical hapten exposure. TCRdb re-derived calls from the RACE reads in MiXCR, one entry per CDR3 protein. The table lists over 75,000 distinct CDR3 sequences, 7.5% to 9.5% of them singletons. Here the sequenced sample was whole blood, taken in connection with sensitization to the hapten diphenylcyclopropenone (DPC). Receptor source: a woman between 25 and 40 years old with alopecia areata. Some clones in this sample may be carry-over from other donors' samples. The CDR3 runs from the conserved cysteine through the conserved F or W. Fields, in order: CDR3 protein, CDR3 DNA, J gene, V gene, clone size, D gene. The D gene is left open where the match is weak. A row's size may be missing; if present it is once, few, many or a size class.

CDR3aa: CSARGAGATYEQYF
CDR3nt: TGCAGTGCTAGGGGAGCGGGGGCGACCTACGAGCAGTACTTC
j_gene: TRBJ2-7
v_gene: TRBV20-1
abundance: many
d_gene: TRBD2

CDR3aa: CASSTGLPIYNEQFF
CDR3nt: TGTGCCAGCAGCACGGGACTTCCAATCTACAATGAGCAGTTCTTC
j_gene: TRBJ2-1
v_gene: TRBV13
abundance: many
d_gene: -

CDR3aa: CASRETVYNSPLHF
CDR3nt: TGTGCCAGCAGAGAGACAGTATATAATTCACCCCTCCACTTT
j_gene: TRBJ1-6
v_gene: TRBV6-5
abundance: many
d_gene: -

CDR3aa: CASSRSLSEQYF
CDR3nt: TGTGCCAGCAGCCGATCTCTGTCCGAGCAGTACTTC
j_gene: TRBJ2-7
v_gene: TRBV7-2
abundance: many
d_gene: -

CDR3aa: CASSLASPYGYTF
CDR3nt: TGCGCCAGCAGCTTGGCCAGCCCCTATGGCTACACCTTC
j_gene: TRBJ1-2
v_gene: TRBV5-1
abundance: few
d_gene: -

CDR3aa: CSAIVGQGASKAQYF
CDR3nt: TGCAGTGCCATTGTTGGGCAGGGGGCCTCAAAGGCCCAGTACTTC
j_gene: TRBJ2-5
v_gene: TRBV20-1
abundance: -
d_gene: TRBD1

CDR3aa: CASSFFSATQETQYF
CDR3nt: TGTGCCAGCAGTTTCTTCTCAGCGACTCAAGAGACCCAGTACTTC
j_gene: TRBJ2-5
v_gene: TRBV6-5
abundance: many
d_gene: -

CDR3aa: CSAGFRRAQGAYEQYF
CDR3nt: TGCAGTGCGGGGTTCCGCAGGGCTCAGGGAGCCTACGAGCAGTACTTC
j_gene: TRBJ2-7
v_gene: TRBV20-1
abundance: many
d_gene: -

CDR3aa: CASGLSRAYNEQFF
CDR3nt: TGTGCTAGTGGTTTGAGCAGGGCCTACAATGAGCAGTTCTTC
j_gene: TRBJ2-1
v_gene: TRBV12-5
abundance: many
d_gene: -

CDR3aa: CSARTVPGNTIYF
CDR3nt: TGCAGTGCTAGAACAGTCCCTGGAAACACCATATATTTT
j_gene: TRBJ1-3
v_gene: TRBV20-1
abundance: many
d_gene: -

CDR3aa: CASSKTGGEISYGYTF
CDR3nt: TGTGCCAGCAGCAAAACAGGGGGCGAGATTAGCTATGGCTACACCTTC
j_gene: TRBJ1-2
v_gene: TRBV5-4
abundance: -
d_gene: TRBD1

CDR3aa: CSARAPGQGIHEQYF
CDR3nt: TGCAGTGCTAGGGCCCCGGGACAGGGTATCCACGAGCAGTACTTC
j_gene: TRBJ2-7
v_gene: TRBV20-1
abundance: many
d_gene: TRBD1

CDR3aa: CASSQGGNEQFF
CDR3nt: TGTGCCAGCAGCCAAGGAGGCAATGAGCAGTTCTTC
j_gene: TRBJ2-1
v_gene: TRBV3-1
abundance: -
d_gene: -

CDR3aa: CASRTKAGSSGTEAFF
CDR3nt: TGCGCCAGCAGAACAAAGGCAGGGTCCAGCGGCACTGAAGCTTTCTTT
j_gene: TRBJ1-1
v_gene: TRBV5-1
abundance: many
d_gene: -

CDR3aa: CASSQDREPDQPQHF
CDR3nt: TGTGCCAGCAGCCAAGACAGGGAGCCGGATCAGCCCCAGCATTTT
j_gene: TRBJ1-5
v_gene: TRBV7-9
abundance: few
d_gene: TRBD1

CDR3aa: CASSQSSGSTDTQYF
CDR3nt: TGTGCCAGCAGTCAATCTAGCGGGAGCACAGATACGCAGTATTTT
j_gene: TRBJ2-3
v_gene: TRBV3-1
abundance: few
d_gene: TRBD2

CDR3aa: CASSLGEVTDTQYF
CDR3nt: TGTGCCAGCAGCTTAGGGGAGGTAACGGATACGCAGTATTTT
j_gene: TRBJ2-3
v_gene: TRBV5-8
abundance: few
d_gene: -

CDR3aa: CAISIRGGDGYTF
CDR3nt: TGTGCCATCAGTATCCGGGGAGGGGATGGCTACACCTTC
j_gene: TRBJ1-2
v_gene: TRBV10-3
abundance: -
d_gene: -

CDR3aa: CASSLVRGEYNEQFF
CDR3nt: TGCGCCAGCAGCTTGGTGCGGGGGGAGTACAATGAGCAGTTCTTC
j_gene: TRBJ2-1
v_gene: TRBV5-1
abundance: few
d_gene: TRBD2

CDR3aa: CASSLGLAGTYEQYF
CDR3nt: TGTGCCAGCTCACTCGGACTAGCGGGGACCTACGAGCAGTACTTC
j_gene: TRBJ2-7
v_gene: TRBV18
abundance: -
d_gene: TRBD2

CDR3aa: CASSLFAGRNQPQHF
CDR3nt: TGTGCCAGCAGTTTATTTGCGGGACGGAATCAGCCCCAGCATTTT
j_gene: TRBJ1-5
v_gene: TRBV12-3/TRBV12-4
abundance: few
d_gene: -

CDR3aa: CASSRMTSGRGTDTQYF
CDR3nt: TGTGCCAGCAGCCGTATGACTAGCGGGAGGGGGACAGATACGCAGTATTTT
j_gene: TRBJ2-3
v_gene: TRBV3-1
abundance: many
d_gene: TRBD2

CDR3aa: CSVAGHLRGEQYF
CDR3nt: TGCAGCGTTGCCGGCCACCTACGTGGGGAGCAGTACTTC
j_gene: TRBJ2-7
v_gene: TRBV29-1
abundance: many
d_gene: -

CDR3aa: CSARAGRAYEQYF
CDR3nt: TGCAGTGCTAGAGCGGGGAGGGCCTACGAGCAGTACTTC
j_gene: TRBJ2-7
v_gene: TRBV20-1
abundance: many
d_gene: TRBD2

CDR3aa: CASSPRQTGNEAFF
CDR3nt: TGTGCCAGCAGCCCCCGACAGACAGGGAATGAAGCTTTCTTT
j_gene: TRBJ1-1
v_gene: TRBV7-9
abundance: -
d_gene: TRBD1

CDR3aa: CASSLALGAYGYTF
CDR3nt: TGTGCCAGCAGTTTAGCGCTGGGAGCCTATGGCTACACCTTC
j_gene: TRBJ1-2
v_gene: TRBV12-3/TRBV12-4
abundance: few
d_gene: -

CDR3aa: CASSPRTEIGSHGYTF
CDR3nt: TGTGCCAGCAGTCCACGGACAGAAATCGGTTCGCATGGCTACACCTTC
j_gene: TRBJ1-2
v_gene: TRBV27
abundance: few
d_gene: -

CDR3aa: CASSLSLMTGQGFNEQFF
CDR3nt: TGTGCCAGCAGCTTAAGTTTAATGACGGGACAGGGGTTCAATGAGCAGTTCTTC
j_gene: TRBJ2-1
v_gene: TRBV7-6
abundance: few
d_gene: TRBD1

CDR3aa: CASSLENQPQHF
CDR3nt: TGTGCCAGCAGCTTAGAGAATCAGCCCCAGCATTTT
j_gene: TRBJ1-5
v_gene: TRBV7-9
abundance: many
d_gene: -